Listed below are T cell receptor beta chains from one sample, sequenced in a study of control samples from healthy donors and cancer patients. Only in-frame clones appear in the TCRdb table, and some are missing; sequencing was by immunoSEQ multiplex PCR. The sample has 150,000 or so clones, roughly 92% seen once. The material sequenced was blood. The origin of the receptors is a man aged 18 to 30 in good health. CDR3s include the opening cysteine and the closing phenylalanine or tryptophan. A D gene is named only where the DNA matches it firmly. Clone size appears in some rows only: once, few, many, or a class for an expanded clone.

d_gene,j_gene,abundance,v_gene,CDR3nt,CDR3aa
.,TRBJ2-3,.,TRBV3-1/TRBV3-2,TGTGCCAGCAGCCTCCCGCGGGCAGATACGCAGTATTTT,CASSLPRADTQYF
TRBD1,TRBJ2-7,.,TRBV11-1,TGTGCCAGCAGCAACCGGGACAGGGTTATCTACGAGCAGTACTTC,CASSNRDRVIYEQYF
TRBD1,TRBJ2-3,.,TRBV5-1,TGCGCCAGCAGCTTGGAGCCAGGGGGCCTCACAGATACGCAGTATTTT,CASSLEPGGLTDTQYF
.,TRBJ2-3,.,TRBV4-1,TGCGCCAGCAGCCTGGATCCCCGCACAGATACGCAGTATTTT,CASSLDPRTDTQYF
.,TRBJ2-3,.,TRBV6-1,TGTGCCAGCAGTGAACGGACTGGCCGGGGGTCATCAGATACGCAGTATTTT,CASSERTGRGSSDTQYF
TRBD2,TRBJ2-3,.,TRBV28,TGTGCCAGCAGGGGGAGGGATTCACCTAGCACAGATACGCAGTATTTT,CASRGRDSPSTDTQYF
TRBD1,TRBJ2-7,.,TRBV6-2/TRBV6-3,TGTGCCAGCAGTAAAACCGAGACAGGGCGCCACGAGCAGTACTTC,CASSKTETGRHEQYF
.,TRBJ1-1,.,TRBV5-1,TGCGCCAGCAGCATACCCGACAGGATGAACACTGAAGCTTTCTTT,CASSIPDRMNTEAFF
.,TRBJ1-1,.,TRBV15,TGTGCCACCAGCGGCTACAGGGTAGGGGGCACTGAAGCTTTCTTT,CATSGYRVGGTEAFF
TRBD1,TRBJ1-6,.,TRBV6-6,TGTGCCAGCAGTCCCGCGACAGGGGTTACTTATAATTCACCCCTCCACTTT,CASSPATGVTYNSPLHF
.,TRBJ2-1,.,TRBV20-1,TGCAGTGCCTCGGACCACAATGAGCAGTTCTTC,CSASDHNEQFF
.,TRBJ2-2,.,TRBV11-3,TGTGCCAGCAGCTTAGGCGGTTTAGGAATGGAGACCCCGAACACCGGGGAGCTGTTTTTT,CASSLGGLGMETPNTGELFF
TRBD2,TRBJ2-2,.,TRBV11-3,TGTGCCAGCAGCCGCCTGGCGGGGGAGGTCGGGGAGCTGTTTTTT,CASSRLAGEVGELFF
.,TRBJ2-1,.,TRBV1,TGCACCAGCAGCCAAGCATCAGTTTTCCACAATGAGCAGTTCTTC,CTSSQASVFHNEQFF
TRBD2,TRBJ2-7,.,TRBV9,TGTGCCAGCAGCCCCAAGCGGGGGGATTCATACGAGCAGTACTTC,CASSPKRGDSYEQYF
.,TRBJ2-1,.,TRBV11-2,TGTGCCAGCAGCTTTATAGCTGGGTCCTACAATGAGCAGTTCTTC,CASSFIAGSYNEQFF
.,TRBJ2-4,.,TRBV6-2/TRBV6-3,TGTGCCAGCAGTGGAACTCCAGTCTACATTCAGTACTTC,CASSGTPVYIQYF
.,TRBJ1-4,.,TRBV10-3,TGTGCCATCAGTGAATTGGGTAATGATGAAAAACTGTTTTTT,CAISELGNDEKLFF
TRBD1,TRBJ2-7,.,TRBV15,TGTGCCACCAGCAGAGATTTACAGGGGGCGGGGGTGGGGCAGTACTTC,CATSRDLQGAGVGQYF
TRBD1,TRBJ2-7,.,TRBV4-2,TGTGCCAGCAGCCAGGGACAGGGGGTTATTTACGAGCAGTACTTC,CASSQGQGVIYEQYF
.,TRBJ1-3,.,TRBV29-1,TGCAGCGTTACTCAGACAGGAACTGGAAACACCATATATTTT,CSVTQTGTGNTIYF
.,TRBJ1-1,once,TRBV28,TGTGCCAGCAGGCATCGAAACCTTAGGAACACTGAAGCTTTCTTT,CASRHRNLRNTEAFF
TRBD1,TRBJ1-2,.,TRBV19,TGTGCCAGTTCGACAGGGGAGTATGGCTACACCTTC,CASSTGEYGYTF
.,TRBJ2-7,.,TRBV5-6,TGTGCCAGCAGCTTGGGCAGCAACTCCTACGAGCAGTACTTC,CASSLGSNSYEQYF
.,TRBJ2-7,.,TRBV9,TGTGCCAGCAGCAGTGCAGATTCCTACGAGCAGTACTTC,CASSSADSYEQYF
.,TRBJ1-2,.,TRBV5-6,TGTGCCAGCAGTCTTCCCTACGCGGTTGACTATGGCTACACCTTC,CASSLPYAVDYGYTF
.,TRBJ2-5,.,TRBV6-6,TGTGCCAGCAGTCGTCTTTCTGGGACGACTGACGGGGAGACCCAGTACTTC,CASSRLSGTTDGETQYF
.,TRBJ2-5,once,TRBV7-9,TGTGCCAGCAGCTTAGGAGGGTCGGAGACCCAGTACTTC,CASSLGGSETQYF
TRBD1,TRBJ1-1,.,TRBV5-1,TGCGCCAGCAGCTTGAAGGGGGCGCCTCCTGAAGCTTTCTTT,CASSLKGAPPEAFF
.,TRBJ1-5,.,TRBV3-1/TRBV3-2,TGTGCCAGCAGCCAAGAGCCAGGGGCCATTCAGCCCCAGCATTTT,CASSQEPGAIQPQHF
TRBD1,TRBJ1-2,once,TRBV15,TGTGCCACCAGCACCGTAGACAGGGGGGGCGATGGCTACACCTTC,CATSTVDRGGDGYTF
.,TRBJ1-6,.,TRBV6-5,TGTGCCAGCAGTAACGGGATAGGTCAGGAGTCACCCCTCCACTTT,CASSNGIGQESPLHF
.,TRBJ2-7,.,TRBV21-1,TGTGCCAGCAGCAGAAAAAGACAGGGGACCTACGAGCAGTACTTC,CASSRKRQGTYEQYF
.,TRBJ2-2,.,TRBV3-1/TRBV3-2,TGTGCCAGCAGCAAAACCTACGGAGAAAGGGGGACAGGGGAGCTGTTTTTT,CASSKTYGERGTGELFF
TRBD2,TRBJ2-3,.,TRBV7-6,TGTGCCAGCAGCACCGGACTAGCGGGAGATAGCTATACGCAGTATTTT,CASSTGLAGDSYTQYF
.,TRBJ1-6,.,TRBV6-1,TGTGCCAGCAGTGAAGCGCGGGGTTCACCCCTCCACTTT,CASSEARGSPLHF